What follows are 27 T cell receptor beta chains derived from one specimen sequenced in a study of T cell responses to AZD1222 COVID-19 vaccine. Sequencing used immunoSEQ multiplex PCR; TCRdb keeps in-frame clones, though not all of them. The table has about 53,000 clones, around 85% seen once. The sample consisted of peripheral blood, taken on day 0 of AZD1222 vaccination. The receptors derive from an adult in good health.

Here the CDR3 reads CASSESYRVYEQYF. CDR3 DNA sequence: TGTGCCAGCAGTGAATCCTACAGGGTCTACGAGCAGTACTTC. The chain carries TRBV25-1 and TRBJ2-7; possible D gene TRBD1, 6 bases. The V and J ends lost 1 base and 3 bases respectively, with 10 bases between them. The CDR3 is made up of 14 amino acids. The germline CDR1 and CDR2 sequences are MGHDK and SYGVNS.

The rearrangement uses TRBV5-6 and TRBJ2-1; 12 bases match TRBD2. V shed 4 bases and J 0 bases; nucleotides not matched to a gene: 5. There are 17 residues in the CDR3. Germline loops: CDR1 SGHDT, CDR2 YYEEEE. The DNA of the CDR3 is TGTGCCAGCAGCCTAGGACTAGCGGGAAACTCCTACAATGAGCAGTTCTTC. Its translation: CASSLGLAGNSYNEQFF.

The V gene is TRBV6-5, the J gene TRBJ2-1; possibly TRBD2 for D (5 bases). This CDR3 is built from 14 residues. V gave up 6 bases and J gave up 8 bases, with 17 bases separating them. CDR1 is MNHEY and CDR2 is SVGAGI in the germline V gene. DNA of the CDR3: TGTGCCAGCAGATCCTTTACGGCAGCGGATGAGCAGTTCTTC. It yields the protein CASRSFTAADEQFF.

A few counts support this clone. The J gene is TRBJ1-1, the V gene TRBV12-3 or TRBV12-4, with unresolved D. V lost 5 bases to trimming and J lost 0 bases, with 7 bases between them. This CDR3 is 13 amino acids long. CDR3 nucleotides: TGTGCCAGCAGTGGCGTCTTGAACACTGAAGCTTTCTTT. It yields the protein CASSGVLNTEAFF.

V usage is TRBV28 and J usage is TRBJ1-4; the D is unclear. V was clipped by 7 bases and J by 2 bases, with 8 bases between them. The CDR3 has 13 residues. Germline V gene data show CDR1 as MDHEN and CDR2 as SYDVKM. CDR3 region: CASMTETNEKLFF. Written as DNA, the CDR3 is TGTGCCAGCATGACGGAGACTAATGAAAAACTGTTTTTT.

The rearrangement uses TRBV9 and TRBJ2-2; D is ambiguous. From germline, CDR1 is SGDLS and CDR2 YYNGEE. Trimming left V 0 bases short and J 6 bases short, with 6 bases between. CDR3 length equals 13 residues. The CDR3 spells CASSVAEPGELFF. The CDR3 region has the DNA TGTGCCAGCAGCGTAGCCGAACCCGGGGAGCTGTTTTTT.

This chain connects TRBV6-4 to TRBJ2-1; D gene uncertain. Trimming pared 0 bases from V and 9 bases from J, leaving 9 bases between. Germline loops: CDR1 MRHNA, CDR2 SNTAGT. CDR3 size: 13 residues. The CDR3 bases are TGTGCCAGCAGTGACTCGAGAGCATCTGAGCAGTTCTTC. Its protein is CASSDSRASEQFF.

This clone has just one count. For the CDR3, the DNA is TGTGCCAGCAGTCGCCCGCAGGATCAGCCCCAGCATTTT. Its translation is CASSRPQDQPQHF. The chain links TRBV12-3 or TRBV12-4 to TRBJ1-5; no firm D call. The CDR3 contains 13 residues. Trimming took 5 bases from V and 5 from J, leaving 10 bases between them.

The gene calls are TRBV2 and TRBJ1-2, with a possible D match to TRBD1 (6 bases). CDR1 is SNHLY and CDR2 is FYNNEI in the germline V gene. CDR3 length: 14 amino acids. V lost 3 bases and J lost 6, with 14 bases in between. CDR3 protein: CASSEFRTEDGYTF. CDR3 coding DNA: TGTGCCAGCAGTGAGTTCAGGACAGAAGATGGCTACACCTTC.

The genes are TRBV21-1 and TRBJ2-7. TRBV21-1 is given as a pseudogene. This CDR3 has 16 residues. The CDR3 spells CASSKSQKPTYHEQYF. The CDR3, as DNA: TGTGCCAGCAGCAAATCGCAGAAACCCACTTATCACGAGCAGTACTTC.

The chain links TRBV5-1 to TRBJ1-6; no reliable D call. The CDR3 is 14 amino acids. Germline CDR1 and CDR2: SGHRS and YFSETQ. Trimming took 0 bases from V and 6 from J, leaving 7 bases between them. CDR3 in DNA: TGCGCCAGCAGCTTGGGAGTAGGTAATTCACCCCTCCACTTT. Protein sequence: CASSLGVGNSPLHF.

This clone rates as medium-sized. The chain couples TRBV30 to TRBJ1-2; D is undetermined. Trimming removed 2 bases at V and 5 bases at J, with 12 bases between. CDR1 is GTSNPN, CDR2 SVGIG, per germline (reference sequence). The CDR3 has 13 amino acids. CDR3 nucleotides: TGTGCCTGGAGTACGGAGAGGAGGTATGGCTACACCTTC. Translating gives CAWSTERRYGYTF.

This clone has just a few counts. In DNA, the CDR3 is TGCAGCGTTGGCGGACTAGCGTTTACCGGGGAGCTGTTTTTT. This translates into CSVGGLAFTGELFF. The V gene is TRBV29-1, the J gene TRBJ2-2; 9 bases align to TRBD2. This CDR3 is built from 14 residues. Germline lookup yields CDR1 SQVTM and CDR2 ANQGSEA. The V gene end was trimmed by 4 bases and the J gene end by 5 bases; junction bases not matched to a gene: 5.

This clone qualifies as medium-sized. The chain joins TRBV19 to TRBJ2-7; 10 nucleotides match TRBD2. The V segment lost 5 bases and the J segment 7 bases; nucleotides outside the gene matches: 8. This CDR3 is 14 amino acids long. The V gene's germline CDR1 is LNHDA and CDR2 SQIVND (reference sequence). The CDR3 nucleotides read TGTGCCAGTAGTGTAGCGGGAGGTGCGGGTGAGCAGTACTTC. Protein product: CASSVAGGAGEQYF.

This chain's CDR3 is CASRRSAGVPGGYTF. CDR3 DNA sequence: TGTGCCAGCCGCAGATCGGCAGGGGTGCCGGGTGGCTACACCTTC. The V call is TRBV9, the J call TRBJ1-2; D is perhaps TRBD1 (6 bases). The CDR3 extends over 15 amino acids. CDR1 SGDLS and CDR2 YYNGEE come from the germline V gene. Deletions cut 7 bases from V and 7 bases from J, with 23 bases between.

The rearrangement links TRBV6-5 to TRBJ1-2; 10 nucleotides agree with TRBD1. In germline, CDR1 is MNHEY, CDR2 SVGAGI. The ends lost 8 bases at V and 3 bases at J; junction bases unmatched: 6. The CDR3 sequence is 14 residues long. The CDR3: CASAGTGDHYGYTF. In nucleotides, the CDR3 is TGTGCCAGCGCCGGGACAGGGGATCACTATGGCTACACCTTC.

The V gene is TRBV5-1, the J gene TRBJ1-1; 7 nucleotides match TRBD1. Germline CDR1 reads SGHRS; CDR2 reads YFSETQ. The junction had 22 bases not matched to a gene; V was cut back by 7 bases and J by 4 bases. The CDR3 contains 18 residues. CDR3 sequence (DNA): TGCGCCAGCTCCTCCCAGGGGGTCGGTTATGAGTGGGGCACTGAAGCTTTCTTT. It translates to CASSSQGVGYEWGTEAFF.

The chain joins TRBV30 to TRBJ2-2; perhaps TRBD1 as D (6 bases). Germline V CDR1 and CDR2: GTSNPN, SVGIG (reference sequence). The CDR3 has 19 amino acids. V lost 0 bases and J lost 0, with 20 bases in between. The CDR3 DNA follows: TGTGCCTGGAGTGTAGGGATCCAGGGGCACCTCGCGAACACCGGGGAGCTGTTTTTT. This sequence encodes CAWSVGIQGHLANTGELFF.

The CDR3 DNA is TGTGCCAGCAGCTGGGGAGACAGGGAAGGCGGCTACACCTTC. Translated, it gives CASSWGDREGGYTF. The V call is TRBV3-1 (or the pseudogene TRBV3-2), the J call TRBJ1-2; 7 nucleotides line up with TRBD1. Germline CDR1 reads LGHDT; CDR2 reads YNNKEL (reference sequence). V shed 5 bases and J 8 bases; nucleotides not matched to a gene: 11. This CDR3 has 14 amino acids.

The chain couples TRBV11-3 to TRBJ1-1, with D uncertain. CDR3 length equals 13 residues. In germline, CDR1 is SGHNT, CDR2 YENEEA. The ends were cut back, 3 bases at V and 0 bases at J, with 5 bases in the middle. CDR3 coding DNA: TGTGCCAGCAGCTTCATTATGAACACTGAAGCTTTCTTT. Translating gives CASSFIMNTEAFF.

The chain recombines TRBV3-1 (or the pseudogene TRBV3-2) with TRBJ2-7, with TRBD2 identical over 8 bases. The CDR3 spans 16 residues. The germline gives CDR1 LGHDT, CDR2 YNNKEL (reference sequence). The V and J ends lost 0 bases and 4 bases, in that order; junction bases with no gene match: 8. CDR3 protein: CASSQDHYSGRYEQYF. DNA for the CDR3: TGTGCCAGCAGCCAAGATCATTACAGCGGGAGATACGAGCAGTACTTC.

The CDR3 spells CASSPYNYEQYF. CDR3 sequence (DNA): TGTGCCAGCAGCCCGTATAACTACGAGCAGTACTTC. The chain carries TRBV7-8 and TRBJ2-7, with D uncertain. Trimming shortened V by 5 bases and J by 3 bases, and 8 bases separated the two germline ends. Germline V lookup: CDR1 SGHVS, CDR2 FQNEAQ. This CDR3 region has 12 residues. The entire variable domain, with the rest obtained from reference TRBV7-8 and TRBJ2-7, is as follows: GAGVSQSPRYKVAKRGQDVALRCDPISGHVSLFWYQQALGQGPEFLTYFQNEAQLDKSGLPSDRFFAERPEGSVSTLKIQRTQQEDSAVYLCASSPYNYEQYFGPGTRLTVT.

This chain links TRBV5-8 with TRBJ1-5; D gene ambiguous. Deletions cut 2 bases from V and 0 bases from J, with 6 bases between. Germline values: CDR1 SGHTS, CDR2 YDEGEE. The CDR3 runs 14 residues. The CDR3 reads CASSFRYSNQPQHF. CDR3 DNA sequence: TGTGCCAGCAGCTTCCGATATAGCAATCAGCCCCAGCATTTT.

This chain joins TRBV7-3 and TRBJ2-1; TRBD2 agrees at 8 bases. Germline CDR1 SGHTA, CDR2 FQGTGA. This CDR3 has 15 amino acids. Trimming removed 4 bases from V and 7 bases from J; junction bases left unmatched: 9. Here the CDR3 reads CASSSTGTSKNEQFF. CDR3 sequence (DNA): TGTGCCAGCAGCTCCACCGGGACTAGTAAGAATGAGCAGTTCTTC.

This chain uses TRBV19 with TRBJ2-5, with 7 nucleotides matching TRBD2. CDR1 LNHDA and CDR2 SQIVND come from the germline V gene (reference sequence). The CDR3 spans 15 residues. J was trimmed by 4 bases and V by 1 base; bases with no gene match: 6. The CDR3 reads CASSIAAGVAETQYF. Written as DNA, the CDR3 is TGTGCCAGTAGTATAGCCGCGGGAGTAGCAGAGACCCAGTACTTC.

This clone was counted a few times. The CDR3 loop reads CAWRPPLAGGSNEQFF. CDR3 nucleotide sequence: TGTGCCTGGCGCCCCCCCTTAGCGGGAGGATCGAATGAGCAGTTCTTC. The J gene is TRBJ2-1, the V gene TRBV30; TRBD2 agrees at 10 bases. From germline, CDR1 is GTSNPN and CDR2 SVGIG (reference sequence). Losses at the gene ends were 5 bases for V and 7 bases for J; bases not matched to a gene: 14. The CDR3 extends over 16 amino acids. Supplemented by reference TRBV30 and TRBJ2-1, the full variable domain reads SQTIHQWPATLVQPVGSPLSLECTVEGTSNPNLYWYRQAAGRGLQLLFYSVGIGQISSEVPQNLSASRPQDRQFILSSKKLLLSDSGFYLCAWRPPLAGGSNEQFFGPGTRLTVL.

This rearrangement joins TRBV7-3 to TRBJ2-1; D is uncertain. The germline V and J ends were trimmed by 5 bases and 1 base, with 12 bases remaining between them. The germline V gene encodes CDR1 SGHTA and CDR2 FQGTGA. This CDR3 comprises 15 residues. The CDR3 coding sequence is TGTGCCAGCAGCCCCGTCCCGGGTTCCTACAATGAGCAGTTCTTC. Translating it yields CASSPVPGSYNEQFF.